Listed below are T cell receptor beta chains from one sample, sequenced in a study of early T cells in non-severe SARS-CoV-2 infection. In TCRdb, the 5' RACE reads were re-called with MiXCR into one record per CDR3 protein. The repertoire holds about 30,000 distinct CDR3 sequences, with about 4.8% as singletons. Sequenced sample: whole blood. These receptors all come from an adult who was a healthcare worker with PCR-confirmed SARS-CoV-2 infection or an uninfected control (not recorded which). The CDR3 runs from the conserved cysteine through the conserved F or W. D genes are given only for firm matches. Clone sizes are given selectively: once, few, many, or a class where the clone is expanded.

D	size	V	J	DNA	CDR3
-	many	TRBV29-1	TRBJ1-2	TGCAGCGTCCGCGGTTATAACTATGGCTACACCTTC	CSVRGYNYGYTF
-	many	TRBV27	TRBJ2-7	TGTGCCAGCAGTTTTAAGACAACCTCCTACGAGCAGTACTTC	CASSFKTTSYEQYF
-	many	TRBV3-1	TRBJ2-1	TGTGCCAGCAGCCAAGAACAGGTACGGGGAATCTCCTACAATGAGCAGTTCTTC	CASSQEQVRGISYNEQFF
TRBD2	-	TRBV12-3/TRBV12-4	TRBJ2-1	TGTGCCAGCAGTTTTGCAGCGGGGGGCTACAATGAGCAGTTCTTC	CASSFAAGGYNEQFF
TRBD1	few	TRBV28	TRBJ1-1	TGTGCCAGCAGCCTACAGGGGGTCTCGGGGAGGAACACTGAAGCTTTCTTT	CASSLQGVSGRNTEAFF
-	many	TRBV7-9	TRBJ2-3	TGTGCCAGCAGCCCGCCAAGAAGTCGGACAGATACGCAGTATTTT	CASSPPRSRTDTQYF
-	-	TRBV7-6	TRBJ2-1	TGTGCCAGCAGCTTCGAGGTTAGCTCCTACAATGAGCAGTTCTTC	CASSFEVSSYNEQFF
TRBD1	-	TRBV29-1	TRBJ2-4	TGCAGCGTTGAGACCGGGACAGTAAACATTCAGTACTTC	CSVETGTVNIQYF
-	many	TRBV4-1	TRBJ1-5	TGCGCCAGCAGCCAAGAACTTCGATGGATTAGCAATCAGCCCCAGCATTTT	CASSQELRWISNQPQHF
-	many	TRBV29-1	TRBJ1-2	TGCAGCGTTGTGGTCCTTAACTATGGCTACACCTTC	CSVVVLNYGYTF
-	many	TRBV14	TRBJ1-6	TGTGCCAGCAGCCCCGCCCGGGACAAATCTACACCCCTCCACTTT	CASSPARDKSTPLHF
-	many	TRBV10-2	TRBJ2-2	TGCGCCAGCAGTGAGACGGGGGCCTCGAACACCGGGGAGCTGTTTTTT	CASSETGASNTGELFF
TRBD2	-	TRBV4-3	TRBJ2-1	TGCGCCAGCAGCCAGGGGACTAGCGGGAATCCCTACAATGAGCAGTTCTTC	CASSQGTSGNPYNEQFF
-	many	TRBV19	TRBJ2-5	TGTGCCAGTAGCCCACGGGGGCAACAAGAGACCCAGTACTTC	CASSPRGQQETQYF
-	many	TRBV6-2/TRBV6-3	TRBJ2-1	TGTGCCAGCAGTTACGGGGACTACAATGAGCAGTTCTTC	CASSYGDYNEQFF
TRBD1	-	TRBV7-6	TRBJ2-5	TGTGCCAGCAGCTTAGGGCGGTCAGTTTACAGGGGAGAGACCCAGTACTTC	CASSLGRSVYRGETQYF
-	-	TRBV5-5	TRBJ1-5	TGTGCCAGCAGCTTGAGGGATCAGCCCCAGCATTTT	CASSLRDQPQHF
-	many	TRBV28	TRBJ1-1	TGTGCCAGCAGTTTAACCAGGTCGAACACTGAAGCTTTCTTT	CASSLTRSNTEAFF
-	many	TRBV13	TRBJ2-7	TGTGCCAGCAGCTCCAGCCCCTACGAGCAGTACTTC	CASSSSPYEQYF
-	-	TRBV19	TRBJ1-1	TGTGCCAGTAGTATGGATTACCGGACAGAAGCTTTCTTT	CASSMDYRTEAFF
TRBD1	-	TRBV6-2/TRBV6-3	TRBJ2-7	TGTGCCAGCGGATGGACAGGGACCTACGAGCAGTACTTC	CASGWTGTYEQYF
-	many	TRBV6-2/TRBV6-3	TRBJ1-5	TGTGCCAGCAGTTACGGGGGCGTTGGGCAGCCCCAGCATTTT	CASSYGGVGQPQHF
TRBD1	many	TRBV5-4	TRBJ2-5	TGTGCCAGCAGCCCACCCTGGGGGACAGCCCAAGAGACCCAGTACTTC	CASSPPWGTAQETQYF
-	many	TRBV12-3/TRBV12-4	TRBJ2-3	TGTGCCAGCAGCTCCGGGACGGACACAGATACGCAGTATTTT	CASSSGTDTDTQYF